These 18 T cell receptor beta chains were all obtained from the same sample, sequenced in a study of blood T cell repertoires in COVID-19. Here immunoSEQ multiplex PCR was the method, and the copy in TCRdb shows in-frame clones only, minus some. The sample contains nearly 110,000 clones, roughly nine tenths of which appear only once. Sequencing was carried out using peripheral blood. All receptors come from a man in his forties with active or convalescent COVID-19.

The chain has TRBV3-1 (or the pseudogene TRBV3-2) and TRBJ2-6; D not resolved. The CDR3 has 15 amino acids. The germline V and J ends were trimmed by 7 bases and 0 bases, with 10 bases remaining between them. The germline gives CDR1 LGHDT, CDR2 YNNKEL (reference sequence). CDR3 sequence (DNA): TGTGCCAGCAATGGTTACGGCTCTGGGGCCAACGTCCTGACTTTC. It specifies CASNGYGSGANVLTF.

The chain has TRBV5-1 and TRBJ1-1, with TRBD1 identical over 9 bases. The CDR3 consists of 15 residues. The ends lost 3 bases at V and 2 bases at J; junction bases unmatched: 5. Germline-derived CDR1 and CDR2 are SGHRS and YFSETQ. CDR3 in amino acids: CASSSGQGYNTEAFF. CDR3 sequence (DNA): TGCGCCAGCAGCTCGGGACAGGGATATAACACTGAAGCTTTCTTT.

There are a few counts of this clone. The genes are TRBV7-3 and TRBJ2-7; a weak D match, TRBD1 (5 bases). CDR1 is SGHTA, CDR2 FQGTGA, per germline. This CDR3 region has 13 residues. Trimming took off 4 bases at V and 1 base at J, with 8 bases between the two ends. CDR3 region: CASSSSGSYEQYF. The CDR3 DNA is TGTGCCAGCAGCTCCTCAGGGTCCTACGAGCAGTACTTC. Supplemented by reference TRBV7-3 and TRBJ2-7, the full variable domain reads GAGVSQTPSNKVTEKGKYVELRCDPISGHTALYWYRQSLGQGPEFLIYFQGTGAADDSGLPNDRFFAVRPEGSVSTLKIQRTERGDSAVYLCASSSSGSYEQYFGPGTRLTVT.

J is TRBJ1-4 and V is TRBV4-1; TRBD1 aligns across 7 bases. CDR1 and CDR2 (germline): MGHRA, YSYEKL. V dropped 1 base and J dropped 8; count of bases not matched to a gene: 7. The CDR3 totals 15 residues. For the CDR3, the DNA is TGCGCCAGCAGCCAAGCTGGAGGGACAGACGAAAAACTGTTTTTT. Its protein is CASSQAGGTDEKLFF.

V and J are TRBV6-2 or TRBV6-3 and TRBJ1-2; weak D call: TRBD1 (5 bases). The CDR3 is 12 residues long. V was trimmed by 2 bases and J by 7 bases, leaving 8 bases between them. Germline-derived CDR1 and CDR2 are MNHEY and SVGEGT. CDR3 DNA: TGTGCCAGCAGTTACCGGGGGTCTGGCTACACCTTC. Translating it yields CASSYRGSGYTF.

V gene TRBV5-6 combines with J gene TRBJ1-2, with no clear D. Trimming took 1 base from V and 8 from J, leaving 21 bases between them. This CDR3 spans 16 amino acids. Per germline, CDR1 SGHDT and CDR2 YYEEEE. This chain's CDR3 is CASSLYFLPPAAGYTF. The CDR3 DNA is TGTGCCAGCAGCTTGTATTTTCTCCCCCCCGCGGCCGGCTACACCTTC.

This chain links TRBV7-3 with TRBJ1-3; D is perhaps TRBD1 (6 bases). The CDR3 length is 16 residues. The V gene lost 5 bases and the J gene lost 4 bases, with 18 bases spanning the gap. Germline values: CDR1 SGHTA, CDR2 FQGTGA. The CDR3 here is CASSPPGTTGGNTIYF. DNA for the CDR3: TGTGCCAGCAGCCCTCCCGGGACAACAGGGGGAAACACCATATATTTT. Combining the CDR3 with reference TRBV7-3 and TRBJ1-3 gives the whole variable domain GAGVSQTPSNKVTEKGKYVELRCDPISGHTALYWYRQSLGQGPEFLIYFQGTGAADDSGLPNDRFFAVRPEGSVSTLKIQRTERGDSAVYLCASSPPGTTGGNTIYFGEGSWLTVV.

V usage is TRBV10-2 and J usage is TRBJ2-7; D possibly corresponds to TRBD2 (6 bases). Trimming removed 3 bases at V and 6 bases at J, with 18 bases between. The CDR3 runs 15 residues. The germline V gene has CDR1 WSHSY and CDR2 SAAADI. CDR3 nucleotides: TGCGCCAGCAGTGACTCGTGGGAGGCCGGAGGCGAGCAGTACTTC. The encoded protein is CASSDSWEAGGEQYF.

The chain couples TRBV27 to TRBJ2-2, with 8 bases lining up with TRBD1. Germline-derived CDR1 and CDR2 are MNHEY and SMNVEV (reference sequence). Trimming took 4 bases from V and 4 from J; bases not matched to a gene: 5. CDR3 length equals 15 residues. In nucleotides, the CDR3 is TGTGCCAGCAGTTCGGGACAGGCGCCCACCGGGGAGCTGTTTTTT. Its translation: CASSSGQAPTGELFF.

This sequence joins TRBV27 and TRBJ1-2; 9 bases align to TRBD1. Trimming removed 4 bases from V and 8 bases from J; junction bases left unmatched: 20. This CDR3 is built from 18 residues. CDR1 is MNHEY, CDR2 SMNVEV, per germline (reference sequence). CDR3 protein: CASSWSGQGGFGAEGYTF. DNA for the CDR3: TGTGCCAGCAGTTGGTCGGGACAGGGCGGATTCGGTGCAGAGGGCTACACCTTC.

This chain connects TRBV5-6 to TRBJ1-5; 7 positions match TRBD1. Trimming at V came to 0 bases and at J to 3 bases, leaving 6 bases not matched to a gene. CDR1 is SGHDT and CDR2 is YYEEEE in the germline V gene. The CDR3 runs 16 residues. The CDR3: CASSLGLGQLNQPQHF. The CDR3 nucleotides are TGTGCCAGCAGCTTGGGTCTGGGACAGCTCAATCAGCCCCAGCATTTT.

The chain combines TRBV28 with TRBJ1-1; TRBD1 matches 8 bases. This CDR3 contains 14 residues. Germline values: CDR1 MDHEN, CDR2 SYDVKM. Losses at the gene ends were 4 bases for V and 3 bases for J; bases not matched to a gene: 4. The CDR3 sequence: CASSSGQGDTEAFF. The CDR3 region has the DNA TGTGCCAGCAGTTCTGGACAGGGTGACACTGAAGCTTTCTTT.

The chain has TRBV5-6 and TRBJ2-3; 12 bases line up with TRBD2. Germline V gene data show CDR1 as SGHDT and CDR2 as YYEEEE. V dropped 1 base and J dropped 6; count of bases not matched to a gene: 6. The CDR3 loop spans 16 amino acids. In nucleotides, the CDR3 is TGTGCCAGCAGCTTGCGGTCTAGCGGGAGGGGCGATACGCAGTATTTT. This encodes CASSLRSSGRGDTQYF.

The gene calls are TRBV28 and TRBJ1-3; D gene uncertain. The length of the CDR3 is 16 residues. The germline gives CDR1 MDHEN, CDR2 SYDVKM. Trimming cost V 6 bases and J 0 bases, with 15 bases left between them. The CDR3 DNA follows: TGTGCCAGCAGCCTTGGAGGACGGAACTCTGGAAACACCATATATTTT. Residues: CASSLGGRNSGNTIYF.

The chain carries TRBV11-2 and TRBJ2-3, with D uncertain. The V gene's germline CDR1 is SGHAT and CDR2 FQNNGV. Between the trimmed V and J ends, which lost 4 bases and 4 bases, there was a span of 6 bases. The CDR3 spans 12 residues. CDR3 sequence (DNA): TGTGCCAGCAGCTCTTCGTCAGATACGCAGTATTTT. It codes for CASSSSSDTQYF. Variable domain in full (rest from reference TRBV11-2 and TRBJ2-3): EAGVAQSPRYKIIEKRQSVAFWCNPISGHATLYWYQQILGQGPKLLIQFQNNGVVDDSQLPKDRFSAERLKGVDSTLKIQPAKLEDSAVYLCASSSSSDTQYFGPGTRLTVL.

This clone occurred a few times. The chain is built from TRBV25-1 and TRBJ2-7, with 7 bases fitting TRBD1. The CDR3 is made up of 15 amino acids. V lost 5 bases to trimming and J lost 1 base; unmatched junction nucleotides: 8. Germline V CDR1 and CDR2: MGHDK, SYGVNS. CDR3 coding DNA: TGTGCCAGCAGTAGTCCCGGGACAGCATCCTACGAGCAGTACTTC. It specifies CASSSPGTASYEQYF.

V is TRBV27 and J is TRBJ2-7, with a possible D match to TRBD1 (5 bases). V was trimmed by 3 bases and J by 4 bases, leaving 10 bases between them. CDR1 is MNHEY and CDR2 is SMNVEV in the germline V gene (reference sequence). This CDR3 is built from 13 residues. The CDR3 loop is CASSFTQVYEQYF. The CDR3 DNA reads TGTGCCAGCAGTTTTACACAGGTTTACGAGCAGTACTTC.

This sequence joins TRBV27 and TRBJ2-1; 10 bases line up with TRBD2. The CDR3 sequence is 15 residues long. CDR1 is MNHEY and CDR2 is SMNVEV in the germline V gene (reference sequence). The ends lost 1 base at V and 9 bases at J; junction bases unmatched: 6. CDR3 in DNA: TGTGCCAGCAGTTTATTCGCTAGCGGGGGCGGTGAGCAGTTCTTC. This encodes CASSLFASGGGEQFF.